A selection of T cell receptor beta chains follows, all from one sample in a study of T-cell reconstitution after alpha-beta-depleted transplantation in children. TCRdb used MiXCR to reprocess the PCR reads, holding one entry per CDR3 protein. The sample shows 70,000 to 100,000 distinct CDR3 sequences, about 12% of them seen only once. The input for sequencing was PBMCs from the stem cell graft donor, taken from the stem cell graft. The receptors derive from a human donor who donated a stem cell graft to a child with inherited bone marrow failure. Both conserved end residues are part of each CDR3. The order of the fields is clone size, D gene, V gene, J gene, CDR3 protein, CDR3 DNA. D genes are given only for firm matches. Expanded clones are given a class, and other clones once, few, many or no size at all.

many	TRBD1	TRBV5-1	TRBJ2-3	CASSLRDRVVDTQYF	TGCGCCAGCAGCTTGAGGGACAGGGTAGTTGATACGCAGTATTTT
many	-	TRBV5-1	TRBJ1-1	CASSSQTRNTEAFF	TGCGCCAGCAGCTCCCAGACAAGAAACACTGAAGCTTTCTTT
many	-	TRBV5-1	TRBJ2-4	CASSFSARGDIQYF	TGCGCCAGCAGCTTCTCTGCAAGGGGGGACATTCAGTACTTC
few	TRBD1	TRBV20-1	TRBJ2-1	CSARPGQGRYNEQFF	TGCAGTGCCAGGCCCGGACAGGGGCGGTACAATGAGCAGTTCTTC
few	-	TRBV7-7	TRBJ2-7	CASSLVRSSYEQYF	TGTGCCAGCAGCTTAGTTCGCAGCTCCTACGAGCAGTACTTC
many	TRBD1	TRBV6-5	TRBJ2-5	CASSWAGGEETQYF	TGTGCCAGCAGTTGGGCAGGGGGAGAAGAAACCCAGTACTTC
few	-	TRBV7-2	TRBJ2-2	CASSLISETGNTGELFF	TGTGCCAGCAGCTTAATATCCGAGACAGGGAACACCGGGGAGCTGTTTTTT
many	-	TRBV4-2	TRBJ2-5	CASSQDLLRGAVETQYF	TGTGCCAGCAGCCAAGATCTCCTCAGGGGCGCGGTGGAGACCCAGTACTTC
-	-	TRBV5-5	TRBJ2-7	CASSFDSVSYEQYF	TGTGCCAGCAGCTTCGACAGTGTCTCCTACGAGCAGTACTTC
few	-	TRBV15	TRBJ2-7	CATSRGGDEQYF	TGTGCCACCAGCAGAGGGGGGGACGAGCAGTACTTC
many	TRBD1	TRBV7-2	TRBJ2-4	CASSLEAGGIQYF	TGTGCCAGCAGCTTAGAGGCAGGGGGCATTCAGTACTTC
few	-	TRBV9	TRBJ2-1	CASSGTPHGSSEQFF	TGTGCCAGCAGCGGGACCCCTCACGGCAGCAGTGAGCAGTTCTTC
many	-	TRBV28	TRBJ1-2	CASSLFLSGSNYGYTF	TGTGCCAGCAGTTTATTCTTATCCGGGTCAAACTATGGCTACACCTTC
many	-	TRBV5-1	TRBJ2-3	CASKEVGADTQYF	TGCGCCAGTAAGGAGGTCGGCGCAGATACGCAGTATTTT
-	TRBD1	TRBV20-1	TRBJ2-1	CSARQGQFGYNEQFF	TGCAGTGCTAGGCAGGGACAGTTCGGCTACAATGAGCAGTTCTTC
many	TRBD1	TRBV20-1	TRBJ2-3	CSAETGAKRTDTQYF	TGCAGTGCTGAAACAGGGGCTAAGCGCACAGATACGCAGTATTTT
many	-	TRBV10-3	TRBJ2-3	CAISESGGAGTQYF	TGTGCCATCAGTGAGTCGGGGGGGGCCGGGACGCAGTATTTT
-	-	TRBV4-2	TRBJ1-5	CASSQDLGGGPQPQHF	TGTGCCAGCAGCCAAGATCTTGGGGGGGGCCCTCAGCCCCAGCATTTT
many	TRBD2	TRBV5-1	TRBJ2-7	CASSITSGSYEQYF	TGCGCCAGCAGCATAACTAGCGGATCCTACGAGCAGTACTTC
many	-	TRBV5-1	TRBJ2-7	CASSRGQFTYEQYF	TGCGCCAGCAGCCGCGGACAGTTTACCTACGAGCAGTACTTC
many	TRBD2	TRBV5-1	TRBJ2-1	CASSPARVAGNEQFF	TGCGCCAGCAGCCCCGCTAGGGTAGCGGGAAATGAGCAGTTCTTC
many	-	TRBV19	TRBJ2-1	CASSITQGRYNEQFF	TGTGCCAGTAGTATTACGCAGGGGAGGTACAATGAGCAGTTCTTC
many	-	TRBV7-2	TRBJ1-5	CASSLLVGLDQPQHF	TGTGCCAGCAGCTTGCTCGTGGGCCTCGATCAGCCCCAGCATTTT
-	TRBD2	TRBV11-1	TRBJ2-1	CASSLSGSSGQFF	TGTGCCAGCAGCTTAAGCGGGAGTAGCGGGCAGTTCTTC
few	-	TRBV6-1	TRBJ1-2	CASSEVTLTYGYTF	TGTGCCAGCAGTGAAGTCACGTTAACCTATGGCTACACCTTC
few	-	TRBV5-5	TRBJ1-6	CASSFRDMRNSPLHF	TGTGCCAGCAGCTTCCGGGACATGCGTAATTCACCCCTCCACTTT
many	-	TRBV19	TRBJ1-1	CASTRRGGQNTEAFF	TGTGCCAGTACCCGGAGGGGGGGCCAGAATACTGAAGCTTTCTTT
many	-	TRBV5-1	TRBJ2-3	CASSLGLVTDTQYF	TGCGCCAGCAGCTTGGGACTAGTGACGGATACGCAGTATTTT
many	-	TRBV29-1	TRBJ2-2	CSAQTGRDGELFF	TGCAGCGCTCAAACAGGGAGGGACGGGGAGCTGTTTTTT
many	TRBD2	TRBV12-3/TRBV12-4	TRBJ2-1	CASSFERGDYNEQFF	TGTGCCAGCAGTTTTGAGCGGGGGGACTACAATGAGCAGTTCTTC
once	TRBD2	TRBV28	TRBJ2-7	CASISSGGSYEQYF	TGTGCCAGCATATCCAGCGGGGGTTCCTACGAGCAGTACTTC
many	-	TRBV29-1	TRBJ2-1	CSVPPATDYNEQFF	TGCAGCGTTCCCCCCGCGACAGACTACAATGAGCAGTTCTTC
many	-	TRBV7-2	TRBJ2-2	CASSLAYTGELFF	TGTGCCAGCAGCTTAGCTTACACCGGGGAGCTGTTTTTT
-	-	TRBV5-1	TRBJ2-2	CASSFRAHDNTGELFF	TGCGCCAGCAGCTTCAGGGCGCACGATAACACCGGGGAGCTGTTTTTT
few	-	TRBV5-4	TRBJ2-7	CASSSDGEVQYEQYF	TGTGCCAGCAGCTCTGATGGGGAGGTCCAATACGAGCAGTACTTC